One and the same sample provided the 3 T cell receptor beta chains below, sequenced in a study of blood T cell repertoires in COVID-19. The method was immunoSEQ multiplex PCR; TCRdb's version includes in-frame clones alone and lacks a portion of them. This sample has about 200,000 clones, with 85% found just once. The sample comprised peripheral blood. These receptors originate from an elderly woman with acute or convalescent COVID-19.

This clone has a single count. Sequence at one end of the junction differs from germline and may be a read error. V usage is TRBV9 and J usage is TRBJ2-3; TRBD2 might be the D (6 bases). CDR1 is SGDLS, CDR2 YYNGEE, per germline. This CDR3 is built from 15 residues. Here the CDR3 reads CASSPRGGNSDTQYF. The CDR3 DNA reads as TGTGCCAGCAGCCCGCGAGGAGGGAACTCAGACACGCAGTATTTT.

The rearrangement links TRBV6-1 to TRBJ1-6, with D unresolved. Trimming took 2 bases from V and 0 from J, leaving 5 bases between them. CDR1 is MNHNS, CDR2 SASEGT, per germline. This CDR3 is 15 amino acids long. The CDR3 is CASSEHSSYNSPLHF. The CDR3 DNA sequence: TGTGCCAGCAGTGAACACAGCTCCTATAATTCACCCCTCCACTTT.

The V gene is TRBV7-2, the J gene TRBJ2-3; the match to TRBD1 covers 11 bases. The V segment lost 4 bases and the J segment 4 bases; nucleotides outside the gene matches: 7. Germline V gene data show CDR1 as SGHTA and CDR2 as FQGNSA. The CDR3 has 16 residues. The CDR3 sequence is CASSWQGQGASDTQYF. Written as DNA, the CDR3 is TGTGCCAGCAGCTGGCAAGGACAGGGGGCTTCAGATACGCAGTATTTT.